This entry is about one T cell receptor beta chain. Its antigen is as yet unknown. From germline, CDR1 is SNHLY and CDR2 FYNNEI. This CDR3 comprises 15 residues. The V end was cut by 1 base, the J end by 0 bases, with 8 bases between. This sample was taken from a study of shared clonotypes between healthy human individuals. Looking at the study overall: Donors were a couple of women and a few men aged 18 to 49. Findings of the study overall: Larger richness was generally estimated for naive than memory subsets.

Terminally differentiated effector memory CD45RA+ cells were left out of the naive CD8 fraction, which was CD45RO-negative and positively selected for CCR7. The healthy adult donors were HIV-negative and reported no recent acute infections or vaccinations. Libraries were prepared by immunoSEQ multiplex PCR; TCRdb keeps only in-frame clonotypes and omits some of them. The table has about 590,000 clones, roughly 95% seen once; the top ten hold 0.1% to 0.11%. This sequence joins TRBV2 and TRBJ2-3; D not resolved. The sample consisted of naive CD8+ T cells sorted from blood. The TCR originated in a woman aged 25 to 45 in good health. This CDR3 reads CASSEGVTSTDTQYF. The CDR3 nucleotides read TGTGCCAGCAGTGAAGGCGTAACTAGCACAGATACGCAGTATTTT.